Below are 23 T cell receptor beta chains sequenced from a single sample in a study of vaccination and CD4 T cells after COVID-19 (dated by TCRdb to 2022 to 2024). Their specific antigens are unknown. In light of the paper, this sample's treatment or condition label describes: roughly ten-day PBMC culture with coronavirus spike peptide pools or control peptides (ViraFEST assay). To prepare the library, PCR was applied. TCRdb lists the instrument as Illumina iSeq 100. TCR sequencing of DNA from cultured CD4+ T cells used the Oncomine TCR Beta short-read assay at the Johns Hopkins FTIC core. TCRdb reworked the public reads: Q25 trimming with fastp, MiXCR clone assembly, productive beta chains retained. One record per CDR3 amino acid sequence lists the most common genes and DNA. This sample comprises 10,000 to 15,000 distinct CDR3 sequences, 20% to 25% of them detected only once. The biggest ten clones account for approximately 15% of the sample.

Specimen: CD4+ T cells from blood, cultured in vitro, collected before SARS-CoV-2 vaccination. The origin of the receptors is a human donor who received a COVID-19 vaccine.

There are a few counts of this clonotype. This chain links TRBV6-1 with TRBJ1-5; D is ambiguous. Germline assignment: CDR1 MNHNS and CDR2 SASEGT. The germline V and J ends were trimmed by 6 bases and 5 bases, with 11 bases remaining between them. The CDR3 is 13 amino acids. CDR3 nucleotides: TGTGCCAGCAGCCTGGGGTGGGATCAGCCCCAGCATTTT. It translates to CASSLGWDQPQHF.

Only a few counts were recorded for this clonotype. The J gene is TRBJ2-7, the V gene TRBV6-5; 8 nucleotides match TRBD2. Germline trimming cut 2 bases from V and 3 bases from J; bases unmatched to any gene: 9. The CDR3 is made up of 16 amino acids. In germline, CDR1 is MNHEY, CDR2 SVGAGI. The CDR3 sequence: CASSYGPGTSGYEQYF. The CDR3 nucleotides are TGTGCCAGCAGTTACGGACCCGGGACTAGTGGCTACGAGCAGTACTTC.

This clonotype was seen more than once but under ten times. The CDR3 DNA is TGTGCCAGCAGCTTGGTGGGGACTAGCTCCTACGAGCAGTACTTC. This encodes CASSLVGTSSYEQYF. V gene TRBV5-4 combines with J gene TRBJ2-7, with 8 bases lining up with TRBD2. Trimming took 0 bases from V and 0 from J; bases not matched to a gene: 2. Germline CDR1 is SGHNT and CDR2 is YYREEE (reference sequence). The CDR3 length is 15 residues. Supplemented by reference TRBV5-4 and TRBJ2-7, the full variable domain reads ETGVTQSPTHLIKTRGQQVTLRCSSQSGHNTVSWYQQALGQGPQFIFQYYREEENGRGNFPPRFSGLQFPNYSSELNVNALELDDSALYLCASSLVGTSSYEQYFGPGTRLTVT.

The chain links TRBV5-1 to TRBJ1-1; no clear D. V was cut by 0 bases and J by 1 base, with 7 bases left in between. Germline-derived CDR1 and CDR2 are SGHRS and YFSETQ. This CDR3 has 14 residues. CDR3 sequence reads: CASSLGTSNTEAFF. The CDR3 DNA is TGCGCCAGCAGCTTGGGGACTTCGAACACTGAAGCTTTCTTT. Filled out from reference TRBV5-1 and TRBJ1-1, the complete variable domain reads KAGVTQTPRYLIKTRGQQVTLSCSPISGHRSVSWYQQTPGQGLQFLFEYFSETQRNKGNFPGRFSGRQFSNSRSEMNVSTLELGDSALYLCASSLGTSNTEAFFGQGTRLTVV.

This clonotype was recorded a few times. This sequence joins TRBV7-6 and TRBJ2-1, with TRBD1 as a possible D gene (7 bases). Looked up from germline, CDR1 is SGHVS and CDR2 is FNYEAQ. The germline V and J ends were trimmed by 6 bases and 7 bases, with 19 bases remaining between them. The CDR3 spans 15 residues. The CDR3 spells CASSSFRGAWNEQFF. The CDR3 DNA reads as TGTGCCAGCAGTTCCTTCAGGGGGGCCTGGAATGAGCAGTTCTTC. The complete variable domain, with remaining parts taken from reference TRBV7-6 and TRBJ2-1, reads GAGVSQSPRYKVTKRGQDVALRCDPISGHVSLYWYRQALGQGPEFLTYFNYEAQQDKSGLPNDRFSAERPEGSISTLTIQRTEQRDSAMYRCASSSFRGAWNEQFFGPGTRLTVL.

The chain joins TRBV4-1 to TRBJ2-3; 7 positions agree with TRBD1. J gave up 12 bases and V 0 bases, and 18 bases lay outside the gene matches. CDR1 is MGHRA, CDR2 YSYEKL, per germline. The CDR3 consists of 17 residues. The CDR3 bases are TGCGCCAGCAGCCAAGACACGGGACAGTCACCTTTCAAATCTCAGTATTTT. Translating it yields CASSQDTGQSPFKSQYF.

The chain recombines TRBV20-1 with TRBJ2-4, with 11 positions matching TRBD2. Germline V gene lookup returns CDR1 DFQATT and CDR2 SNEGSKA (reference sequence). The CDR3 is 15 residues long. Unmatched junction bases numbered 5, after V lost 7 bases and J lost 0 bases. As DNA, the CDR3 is TGCAGTGGGCTAGCGGGGGGCATAGCCAAAAACATTCAGTACTTC. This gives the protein CSGLAGGIAKNIQYF.

Here the CDR3 DNA reads TGTGCCAGCAGCTGGACAGGGGGCACTGAAGCTTTCTTT. Protein product: CASSWTGGTEAFF. The rearrangement uses TRBV7-9 and TRBJ1-1; 10 bases are a match to TRBD1. The length of the CDR3 is 13 residues. Germline V gives CDR1 SEHNR, CDR2 FQNEAQ (reference sequence). V trimming: 4 bases; J trimming: 4 bases; junction bases outside the gene matches: 0. The full variable domain, in which reference TRBV7-9 and TRBJ1-1 provide the parts outside the CDR3, is DTGVSQNPRHKITKRGQNVTFRCDPISEHNRLYWYRQTLGQGPEFLTYFQNEAQLEKSRLLSDRFSAERPKGSFSTLEIQRTEQGDSAMYLCASSWTGGTEAFFGQGTRLTVV.

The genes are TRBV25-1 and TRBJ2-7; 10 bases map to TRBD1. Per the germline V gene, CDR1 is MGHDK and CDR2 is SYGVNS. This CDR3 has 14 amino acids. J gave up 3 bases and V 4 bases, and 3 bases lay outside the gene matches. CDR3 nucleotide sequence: TGTGCCAGCAGTGCCAGGACAGGGGGCTACGAGCAGTACTTC. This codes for CASSARTGGYEQYF.

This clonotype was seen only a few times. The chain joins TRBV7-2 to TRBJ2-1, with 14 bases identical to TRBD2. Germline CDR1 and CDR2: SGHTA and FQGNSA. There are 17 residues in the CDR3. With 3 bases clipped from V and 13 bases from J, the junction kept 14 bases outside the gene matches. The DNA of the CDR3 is TGTGCCAGCAGCTTCACCCCGACTAGCGGGGGGGCCCCTGGACAGTTCTTC. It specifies CASSFTPTSGGAPGQFF. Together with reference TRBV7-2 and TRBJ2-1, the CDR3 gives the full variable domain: GAGVSQSPSNKVTEKGKDVELRCDPISGHTALYWYRQSLGQGLEFLIYFQGNSAPDKSGLPSDRFSAERTGGSVSTLTIQRTQQEDSAVYLCASSFTPTSGGAPGQFFGPGTRLTVL.

The CDR3 is CASSLAGLAGDGQYF. The CDR3 region has the DNA TGTGCCAGCAGCTTAGCAGGTCTAGCGGGGGACGGGCAGTATTTT. This sequence joins TRBV7-2 and TRBJ2-3; 10 nucleotides match TRBD2. J gave up 11 bases and V 0 bases, and 8 bases lay outside the gene matches. The CDR3 is 15 residues long. The V gene's germline CDR1 is SGHTA and CDR2 FQGNSA.

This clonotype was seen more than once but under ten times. For the CDR3, the DNA is TGTGCCAGCAGCAACATGAGGGGGCTGGGAAGAAACTATGGCTACACCTTC. Translated, it gives CASSNMRGLGRNYGYTF. The V gene is TRBV6-1, the J gene TRBJ1-2; 7 bases fit TRBD1. Trimming cost V 6 bases and J 2 bases; bases outside gene matches: 15. The germline V gene encodes CDR1 MNHNS and CDR2 SASEGT. The CDR3 runs 17 residues.

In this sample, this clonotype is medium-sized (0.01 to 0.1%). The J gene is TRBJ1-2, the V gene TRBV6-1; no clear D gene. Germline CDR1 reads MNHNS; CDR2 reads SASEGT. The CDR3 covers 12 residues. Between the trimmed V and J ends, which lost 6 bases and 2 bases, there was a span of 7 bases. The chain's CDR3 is CASRDGNYGYTF. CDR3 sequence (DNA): TGTGCCAGCAGGGACGGCAACTATGGCTACACCTTC.

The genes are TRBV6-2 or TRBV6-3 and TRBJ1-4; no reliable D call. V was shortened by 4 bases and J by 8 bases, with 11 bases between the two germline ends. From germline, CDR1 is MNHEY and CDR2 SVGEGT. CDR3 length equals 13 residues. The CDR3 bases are TGTGCCAGCAGTTTGTCGGACGGGGAAAAACTGTTTTTT. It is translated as CASSLSDGEKLFF.

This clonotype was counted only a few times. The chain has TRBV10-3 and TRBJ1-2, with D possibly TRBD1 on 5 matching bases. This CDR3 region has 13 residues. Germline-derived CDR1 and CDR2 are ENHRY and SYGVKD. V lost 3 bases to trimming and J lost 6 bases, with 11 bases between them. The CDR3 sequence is CAISELQGDGYTF. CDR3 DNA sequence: TGTGCCATCAGTGAACTGCAGGGCGATGGCTACACCTTC.

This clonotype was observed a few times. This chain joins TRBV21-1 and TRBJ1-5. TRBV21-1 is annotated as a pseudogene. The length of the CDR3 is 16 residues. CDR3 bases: TGTGCCAGCAGCCACGGGAGACAGGGCCCTAATCAGCCCCAGCATTTT. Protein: CASSHGRQGPNQPQHF.

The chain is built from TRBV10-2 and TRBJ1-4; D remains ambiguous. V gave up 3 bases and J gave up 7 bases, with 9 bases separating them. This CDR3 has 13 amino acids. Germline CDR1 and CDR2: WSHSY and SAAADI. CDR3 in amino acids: CASSDRDGEKLFF. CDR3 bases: TGCGCCAGCAGTGACAGAGACGGTGAAAAACTGTTTTTT.

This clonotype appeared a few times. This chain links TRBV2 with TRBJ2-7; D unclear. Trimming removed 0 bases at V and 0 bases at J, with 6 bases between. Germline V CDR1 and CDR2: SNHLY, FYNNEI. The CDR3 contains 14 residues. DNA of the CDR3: TGTGCCAGCAGTGAAGCTCACGACTCCTACGAGCAGTACTTC. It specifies CASSEAHDSYEQYF.

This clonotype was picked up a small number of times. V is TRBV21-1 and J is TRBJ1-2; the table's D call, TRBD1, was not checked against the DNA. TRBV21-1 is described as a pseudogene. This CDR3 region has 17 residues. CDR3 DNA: TGTGCCAGCAGACTAAGGAGAGGACAGGGAACAAACTATGGCTACACCTTC. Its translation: CASRLRRGQGTNYGYTF.

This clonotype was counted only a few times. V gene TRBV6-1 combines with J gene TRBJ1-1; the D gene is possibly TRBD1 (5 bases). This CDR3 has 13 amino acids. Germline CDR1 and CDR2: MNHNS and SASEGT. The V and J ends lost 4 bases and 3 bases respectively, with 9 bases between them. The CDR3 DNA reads TGTGCCAGCAGTGCCAGGGTGGACACTGAAGCTTTCTTT. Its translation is CASSARVDTEAFF.

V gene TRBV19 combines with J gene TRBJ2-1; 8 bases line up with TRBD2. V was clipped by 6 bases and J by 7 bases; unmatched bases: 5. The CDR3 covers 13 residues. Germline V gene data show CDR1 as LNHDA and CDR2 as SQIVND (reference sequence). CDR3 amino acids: CASRGLGGNEQFF. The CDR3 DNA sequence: TGTGCCAGTAGGGGACTAGGGGGGAATGAGCAGTTCTTC. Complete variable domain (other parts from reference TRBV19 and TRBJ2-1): DGGITQSPKYLFRKEGQNVTLSCEQNLNHDAMYWYRQDPGQGLRLIYYSQIVNDFQKGDIAEGYSVSREKKESFPLTVTSAQKNPTAFYLCASRGLGGNEQFFGPGTRLTVL.

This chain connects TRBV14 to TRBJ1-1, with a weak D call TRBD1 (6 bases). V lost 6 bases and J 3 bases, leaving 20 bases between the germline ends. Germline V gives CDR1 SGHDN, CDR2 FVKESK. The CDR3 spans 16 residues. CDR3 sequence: CASSDFLGGEDTEAFF. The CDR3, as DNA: TGTGCCAGCAGTGATTTTTTGGGGGGCGAGGACACTGAAGCTTTCTTT.

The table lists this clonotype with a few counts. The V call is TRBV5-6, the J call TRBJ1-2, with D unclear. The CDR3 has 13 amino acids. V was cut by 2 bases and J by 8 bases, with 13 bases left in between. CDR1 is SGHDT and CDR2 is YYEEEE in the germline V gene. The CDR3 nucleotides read TGTGCCAGCAGCTTTGGGCGGCGGGAGGGCTACACCTTC. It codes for CASSFGRREGYTF. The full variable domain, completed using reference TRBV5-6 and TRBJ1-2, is DAGVTQSPTHLIKTRGQQVTLRCSPKSGHDTVSWYQQALGQGPQFIFQYYEEEERQRGNFPDRFSGHQFPNYSSELNVNALLLGDSALYLCASSFGRREGYTFGSGTRLTVV.